The clone carrying this TCR beta chain was observed many times. Its matching antigen is unknown. The sample is drawn from a study of T-cell reconstitution after alpha-beta-depleted transplantation in children. Germline V gene sequence: CDR1 LNHNV, CDR2 YYDKDF (reference sequence). The length of the CDR3 is 13 residues. Trimming removed 0 bases from V and 3 bases from J, with 4 bases in between. TCRbeta library preparation incorporated unique molecular identifiers. MiXCR was run by TCRdb on the PCR reads, yielding one entry per CDR3 protein. The top ten hold 13% of the sample, which has 65,000 to 90,000 distinct CDR3 sequences, 11% seen once. Study results and caveats: Diversity of TCRbeta at day 60 was high in some patients, arising from surviving recipient T cells and thymic progenitors. It was newly produced T cells that mostly accounted for T-cell counts and diversity one year after transplant. Reportedly, alpha-beta T cells present about two months post-transplant originated from several hundred expanded clones of graft origin.

The V and J genes are TRBV15 and TRBJ2-3; D remains ambiguous. The clonotype comes from a boy younger than 18 with acute myeloid leukemia, due to receive a stem cell transplant. Here the sequenced sample was PBMCs, taken before TCRalphabeta/CD19-depleted stem cell transplant. In DNA, the CDR3 is TGTGCCACCAGCAGAGAGATGACAGATACGCAGTATTTT. Protein: CATSREMTDTQYF.